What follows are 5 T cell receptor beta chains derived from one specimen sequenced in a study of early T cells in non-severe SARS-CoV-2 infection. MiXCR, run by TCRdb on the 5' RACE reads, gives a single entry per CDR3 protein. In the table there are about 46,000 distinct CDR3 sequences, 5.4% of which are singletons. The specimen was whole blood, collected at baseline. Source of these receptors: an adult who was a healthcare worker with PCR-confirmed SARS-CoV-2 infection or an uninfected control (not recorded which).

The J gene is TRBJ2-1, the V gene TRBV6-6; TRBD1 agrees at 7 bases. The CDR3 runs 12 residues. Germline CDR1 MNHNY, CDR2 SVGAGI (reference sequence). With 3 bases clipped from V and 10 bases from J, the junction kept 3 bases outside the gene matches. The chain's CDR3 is CASSYGDREQFF. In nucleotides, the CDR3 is TGTGCCAGCAGTTATGGGGACAGAGAGCAGTTCTTC.

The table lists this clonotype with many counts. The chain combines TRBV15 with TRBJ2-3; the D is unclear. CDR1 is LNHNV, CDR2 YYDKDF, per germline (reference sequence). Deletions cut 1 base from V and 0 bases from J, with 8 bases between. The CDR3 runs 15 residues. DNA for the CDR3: TGTGCCACCAGCAGAGGACCTTCTAGCACAGATACGCAGTATTTT. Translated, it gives CATSRGPSSTDTQYF.

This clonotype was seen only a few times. The CDR3 loop is CASSLQGRQISGANVLTF. The CDR3 nucleotides are TGCGCCAGCAGCCTTCAGGGGAGGCAAATCTCTGGGGCCAACGTCCTGACTTTC. This chain joins TRBV4-1 and TRBJ2-6, with D tentatively TRBD1 or TRBD2 (6 bases each). The CDR3 covers 18 residues. Germline CDR1 MGHRA, CDR2 YSYEKL. Trimming shortened V by 4 bases and J by 0 bases, and 16 bases separated the two germline ends.

CDR3 residues: CASSLDIGEQYF. Written as DNA, the CDR3 is TGTGCCAGCAGCTTAGATATCGGCGAGCAGTACTTC. The genes are TRBV7-9 and TRBJ2-7; D call uncertain. The CDR3 runs to 12 residues. The germline V gene has CDR1 SEHNR and CDR2 FQNEAQ (reference sequence). With 1 base removed from V and 6 bases from J, the gap between germline ends came to 7 bases.

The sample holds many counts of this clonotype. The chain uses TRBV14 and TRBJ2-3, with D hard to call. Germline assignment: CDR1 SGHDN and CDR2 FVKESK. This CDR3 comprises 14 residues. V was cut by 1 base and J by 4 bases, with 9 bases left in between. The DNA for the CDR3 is TGTGCCAGCAGCCAAGTCGATAGTCCAGATACGCAGTATTTT. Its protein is CASSQVDSPDTQYF.